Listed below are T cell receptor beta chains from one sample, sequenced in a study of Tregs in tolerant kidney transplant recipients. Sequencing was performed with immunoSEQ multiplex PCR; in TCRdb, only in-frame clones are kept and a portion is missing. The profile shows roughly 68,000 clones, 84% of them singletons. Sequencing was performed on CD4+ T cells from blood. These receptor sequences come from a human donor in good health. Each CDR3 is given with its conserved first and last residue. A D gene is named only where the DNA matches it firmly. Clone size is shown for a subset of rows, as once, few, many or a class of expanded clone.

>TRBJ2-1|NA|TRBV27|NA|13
TGTGCCAGCAGTTTCCGCTCCTACAATGAGCAGTTCTTC
CASSFRSYNEQFF
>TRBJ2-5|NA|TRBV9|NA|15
TGTGCCAGCAGCGAGAACCTTGGGGTATTAGAGACCCAGTACTTC
CASSENLGVLETQYF
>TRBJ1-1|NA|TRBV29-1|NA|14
TGCAGCGTTGATCCCCCAGGTGGGACCACTGAAGCTTTCTTT
CSVDPPGGTTEAFF
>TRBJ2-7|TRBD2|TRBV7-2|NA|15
TGTGCCAGCAGCCCTCGAGCGGGAGTGAGGAACGAGCAGTACTTC
CASSPRAGVRNEQYF
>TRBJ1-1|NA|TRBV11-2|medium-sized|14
TGTGCCAGCAGCCCACGAGGAGGGGTCCCTGAAGCTTTCTTT
CASSPRGGVPEAFF
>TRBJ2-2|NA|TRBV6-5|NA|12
TGTGCCAGCAGGGACGGCACCGGGGAGCTGTTTTTT
CASRDGTGELFF
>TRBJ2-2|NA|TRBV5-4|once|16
TGTGCCAGCAGCTTGGCGGGGCGTAGGTTACCCGGGGAGCTGTTTTTT
CASSLAGRRLPGELFF
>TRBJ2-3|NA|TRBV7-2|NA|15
TGTGCCAGCAGCGCAACGGGTTCTAGCACAGATACGCAGTATTTT
CASSATGSSTDTQYF
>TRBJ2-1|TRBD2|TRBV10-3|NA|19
TGTGCCATCCGTGGACTAGCGGGAGGGCCCGGGAGCTCCTACAATGAGCAGTTCTTC
CAIRGLAGGPGSSYNEQFF
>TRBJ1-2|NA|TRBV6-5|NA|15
TGTGCCAGCAGTTACAGCCCAGGGACGGTGGATGGCTACACCTTC
CASSYSPGTVDGYTF
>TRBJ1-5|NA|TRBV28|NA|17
TGTGCCAGCAACCCCCGAGAGTTCCGCCCAGGGGATCAGCCCCAGCATTTT
CASNPREFRPGDQPQHF
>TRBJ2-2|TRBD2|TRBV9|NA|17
TGTGCCAGCAGCGCGGGGGGACTAGCGGTAAACACCGGGGAGCTGTTTTTT
CASSAGGLAVNTGELFF
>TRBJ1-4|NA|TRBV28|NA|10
TGTGCCAGCAGAAATGAAAAACTGTTTTTT
CASRNEKLFF
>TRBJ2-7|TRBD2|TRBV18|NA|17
TGTGCCAGCTCACCTTGGGGGACTAGCGGGACGCCCTACGAGCAGTACTTC
CASSPWGTSGTPYEQYF
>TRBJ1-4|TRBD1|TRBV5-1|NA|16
TGCGCCAGCAGCCCCGGGGACAGGCTGACTAATGAAAAACTGTTTTTT
CASSPGDRLTNEKLFF
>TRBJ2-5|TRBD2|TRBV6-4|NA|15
TGTGCCAGCAGCCCGACTAGCGGGGGGGTCGAGACCCAGTACTTC
CASSPTSGGVETQYF
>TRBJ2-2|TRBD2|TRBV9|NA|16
TGTGCCAGCAGCGCCGTACCGGGACTAAACACCGGGGAGCTGTTTTTT
CASSAVPGLNTGELFF
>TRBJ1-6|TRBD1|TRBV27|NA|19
TGTGCCAGCACACTATCTCGGGACAGGGGAGCCTTTTATAATTCACCCCTCCACTTT
CASTLSRDRGAFYNSPLHF
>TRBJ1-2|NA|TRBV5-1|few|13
TGCGCCAGCAAAGTTGCCACAGGCTATGGCTACACCTTC
CASKVATGYGYTF
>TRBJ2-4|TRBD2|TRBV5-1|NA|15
TGCGCCAGCAGCTTGGCTACTAGCGGAGAAAACATTCAGTACTTC
CASSLATSGENIQYF
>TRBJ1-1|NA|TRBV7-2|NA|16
TGTGCCAGCAGCCCCAATGGGGGCGGGAAGAACACTGAAGCTTTCTTT
CASSPNGGGKNTEAFF
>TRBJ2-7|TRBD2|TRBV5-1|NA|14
TGCGCCACCAAAAAGGGGCTAGCGGACTACGAGCAGTACTTC
CATKKGLADYEQYF
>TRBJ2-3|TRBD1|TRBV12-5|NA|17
TGTGCTAGTGGTTTGGGGGCGAGGACAGGTAGCACAGATACGCAGTATTTT
CASGLGARTGSTDTQYF
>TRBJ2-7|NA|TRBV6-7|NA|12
TGTGCCCGCTTACCGGACTCCTACGAGCAGTACTTC
CARLPDSYEQYF
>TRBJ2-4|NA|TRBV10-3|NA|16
TGTGCCATCAGCAAGGACATCACTATAGCCAAAAACATTCAGTACTTC
CAISKDITIAKNIQYF
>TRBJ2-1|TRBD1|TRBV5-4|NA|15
TGTGCCAGCAGCTTGGAGGGGACAGGGGACGATGAGCAGTTCTTC
CASSLEGTGDDEQFF
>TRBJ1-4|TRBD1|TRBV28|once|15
TGTGCCAGCAGTCCCGACAGGGGATATGATGAAAAACTGTTTTTT
CASSPDRGYDEKLFF
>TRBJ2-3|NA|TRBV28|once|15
TGTGCCAGCAGCGCCCCGGGATTCGGCACAGATACGCAGTATTTT
CASSAPGFGTDTQYF
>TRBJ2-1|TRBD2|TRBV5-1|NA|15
TGCGCCGGCAGCCCCCTAGCGGGAGACTACAATGAGCAGTTCTTC
CAGSPLAGDYNEQFF
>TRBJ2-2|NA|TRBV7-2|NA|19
TGTGCCAGCAGCTTAGATCCGAGTGGATATCACACCAACACCGGGGAGCTGTTTTTT
CASSLDPSGYHTNTGELFF
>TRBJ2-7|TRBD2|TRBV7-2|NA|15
TGTGCCAGCAGCCCGACTCGAGCGGGGGGTCGCCAGCAGTACTTC
CASSPTRAGGRQQYF
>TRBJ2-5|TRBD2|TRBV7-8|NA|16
TGTGCCAGCAGCTACACTAGCGGGGTCGGCCAAGAGACCCAGTACTTC
CASSYTSGVGQETQYF
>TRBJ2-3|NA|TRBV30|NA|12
TGTGCCTGGAGTGTACAGGGAGATACGCAGTATTTT
CAWSVQGDTQYF
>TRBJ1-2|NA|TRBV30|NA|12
TGTGCCTGGAGTCGTTTTTATACGGGCTACACCTTC
CAWSRFYTGYTF
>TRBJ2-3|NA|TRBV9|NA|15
TGTGCCAGCAGCGTCGGCTGGCTGAACACAGATACGCAGTATTTT
CASSVGWLNTDTQYF
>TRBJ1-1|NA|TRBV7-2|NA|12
TGTGCCAGCAGCATATGGGGCAGGGAGGCTTTCTTT
CASSIWGREAFF
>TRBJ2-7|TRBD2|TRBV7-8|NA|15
TGTGCCAGCAGCTTAGGGGGACTAGGCGGGTACGAGCAGTACTTC
CASSLGGLGGYEQYF
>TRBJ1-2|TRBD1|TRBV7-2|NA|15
TGTGCCAGCAGCTTAGATGGGACAGGGACCTATGGCTACACCTTC
CASSLDGTGTYGYTF
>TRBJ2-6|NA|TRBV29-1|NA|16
TGCAGCGCATCAGGTTCGGGGAGCTCTGGGGCCAACGTCCTGACTTTC
CSASGSGSSGANVLTF
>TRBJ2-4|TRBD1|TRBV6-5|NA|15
TGTGCCAGCAGTCCGGGACAGGGAACCAAAAACATTCAGTACTTC
CASSPGQGTKNIQYF
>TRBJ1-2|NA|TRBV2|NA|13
TGTGCCAGCAGTGTTACCCCTCGAAATGGCTACACCTTC
CASSVTPRNGYTF
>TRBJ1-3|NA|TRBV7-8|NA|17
TGTGCCAGCAGCCCCCGACAGAAAACTTACTCTGGAAACACCATATATTTT
CASSPRQKTYSGNTIYF
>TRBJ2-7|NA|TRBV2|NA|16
TGTGCCAGCAGTGATCGGTGGGGGCGAAACTCCTACGAGCAGTACTTC
CASSDRWGRNSYEQYF
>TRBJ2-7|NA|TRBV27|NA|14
TGTGCCAGCAGTTTAGGAGGGTCCTCCTACGAGCAGTACTTC
CASSLGGSSYEQYF
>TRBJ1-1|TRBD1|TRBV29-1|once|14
TGCAGCGCTAAAACAGGGGGCGTGGGCACTGAAGCTTTCTTT
CSAKTGGVGTEAFF
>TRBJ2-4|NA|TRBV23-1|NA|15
TGCGCCAGCAGTCAACGCAAGCAGGAGAGGAACATTCAGTACTTC
CASSQRKQERNIQYF
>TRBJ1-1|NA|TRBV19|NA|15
TGTGCCAGTAGTTTCCGACCCGGATCCTTGGGTGAAGCTTTCTTT
CASSFRPGSLGEAFF
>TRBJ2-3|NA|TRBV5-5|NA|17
TGTGCCAGCAGCCCCTCGGTTGCGGGGCCCTTCACAGATACGCAGTATTTT
CASSPSVAGPFTDTQYF
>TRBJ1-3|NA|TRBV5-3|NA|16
TGTGCCAGAAGCTCCCCGGGACTCTGCTCTGGAAACACCATATATTTT
CARSSPGLCSGNTIYF
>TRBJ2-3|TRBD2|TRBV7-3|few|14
TGTGCCAGCAGCCCAACTAGCGGGGGTATAGCGCAGTATTTT
CASSPTSGGIAQYF
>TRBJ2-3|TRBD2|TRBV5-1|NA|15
TGCGCCAGCACAATACTAGCGGGGGCTGGTGATACGCAGTATTTT
CASTILAGAGDTQYF
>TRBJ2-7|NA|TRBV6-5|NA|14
TGTGCCAGCAGCCGACGGGCGACGTCCTACGAGCAGTACTTC
CASSRRATSYEQYF
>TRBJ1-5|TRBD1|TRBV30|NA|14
TGTGCCTGGAGTGCGGGACAGCCAAATCAGCCCCAGCATTTT
CAWSAGQPNQPQHF
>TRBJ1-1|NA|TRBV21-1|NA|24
TGTGCCAGCTTCAAAGCGGCCCCCCAAAGCGAAAACGCACCGGGACAGGGAGTCCGGACTGAAGCTTTCTTT
CASFKAAPQSENAPGQGVRTEAFF
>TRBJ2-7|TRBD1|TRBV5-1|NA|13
TGCGCCAGCAGCCTGGACAGGGGTAACGAGCAGTACTTC
CASSLDRGNEQYF
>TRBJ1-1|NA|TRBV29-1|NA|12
TGCAGCGTTGTGGGGAGGGGATTGGGAGCTTTCTTT
CSVVGRGLGAFF
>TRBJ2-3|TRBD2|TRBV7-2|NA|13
TGTGCCAGCAGCCCCAAGCGGGAAGATACGCAGTATTTT
CASSPKREDTQYF
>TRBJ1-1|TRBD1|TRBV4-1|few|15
TGCGCCAGCAGCCAAGCAGACAGGGTACGGACTGAAGCTTTCTTT
CASSQADRVRTEAFF
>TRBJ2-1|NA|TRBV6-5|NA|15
TGTGCCAGCAGTTACTACCCCGACGGAGACAATGAGCAGTTCTTC
CASSYYPDGDNEQFF
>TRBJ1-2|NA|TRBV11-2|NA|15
TGTGCCAGCAGCTTACTTGCGGCAGGGGTCAATGGCTACACCTTC
CASSLLAAGVNGYTF